This T cell receptor beta chain was recovered during a study of blood T cell repertoires in COVID-19. Overall study: The United States, Italy and Spain provided the acute and convalescent COVID-19 samples. The cDNA or gDNA used as material had been derived from T cells, B-cell-depleted T cells, or PBMCs.

In the authors' workflow: For nucleated cells, counts were estimated from reference gene primer amplification. Clones were sequenced by immunoSEQ multiplex PCR, and TCRdb holds only the in-frame ones, with some missing. V and J calls and clone size are as listed in that table; D and trimming were resolved from the DNA. The table lists 140,000 to 150,000 clones, roughly 84% of them singletons, with 35% to 40% in the top ten. Germline V gene lookup returns CDR1 MRHNA and CDR2 SNTAGT. The CDR3 is 15 amino acids. V shed 6 bases, J shed 5 bases, and the junction held 9 bases outside the gene matches. The TCR comes from a human donor in a cohort sampled during active COVID-19. Sequencing was done on a sample of peripheral blood. The chain carries TRBV6-4 and TRBJ2-3; TRBD2 agrees at 9 bases. As DNA, the CDR3 is TGTGCCAGCAGCCTGGGACTAGCAGGGAGAGATACGCAGTATTTT. It translates to CASSLGLAGRDTQYF.